These 10 T cell receptor beta chains share one sample of origin, sequenced in a study of blood T cell repertoires in COVID-19. Profiled with immunoSEQ multiplex PCR; TCRdb holds only in-frame clones, not every one. In the table there are fewer than 80,000 clones, 70% to 90% of which are singletons. The sample was peripheral blood. The origin of the receptors is an elderly man with COVID-19, enrolled during active disease.

The chain carries TRBV7-2 and TRBJ1-2, with no clear D. The CDR3 length is 14 residues. Germline V gene data show CDR1 as SGHTA and CDR2 as FQGNSA. V lost 1 base and J lost 1, with 7 bases in between. The CDR3 protein is CASSLVAVNYGYTF. CDR3 in DNA: TGTGCCAGCAGCTTAGTAGCGGTTAACTATGGCTACACCTTC.

The chain combines TRBV7-2 with TRBJ2-7; 9 bases fit TRBD1. Germline V gives CDR1 SGHTA, CDR2 FQGNSA. This CDR3 contains 19 residues. Trimming removed 3 bases from V and 0 bases from J; junction bases left unmatched: 15. The CDR3, as DNA: TGTGCCAGCAGCTTTACGGGACAGGGTTCAGGTCAGACCTCCTACGAGCAGTACTTC. This codes for CASSFTGQGSGQTSYEQYF.

The chain is built from TRBV5-1 and TRBJ2-3; D possibly corresponds to TRBD1 (6 bases). Germline CDR1 SGHRS, CDR2 YFSETQ. The CDR3 contains 15 residues. Trimming stripped 4 bases from V and 0 bases from J, with 12 bases between. CDR3 region: CASSIGQSSTDTQYF. CDR3 bases: TGCGCCAGCAGCATAGGACAGAGCAGCACAGATACGCAGTATTTT.

In its sample, this clone was seen a few times. The genes are TRBV9 and TRBJ1-5; TRBD1 is a possible D gene (5 bases). Germline V gene sequence: CDR1 SGDLS, CDR2 YYNGEE. The CDR3 consists of 15 residues. Between the trimmed V and J ends, which lost 4 bases and 0 bases, there was a span of 11 bases. The CDR3 DNA reads TGTGCCAGCAGCCAGCGGGGGGATAGCAATCAGCCCCAGCATTTT. Protein sequence: CASSQRGDSNQPQHF.

In this sample, this clone turned up a few times. The chain recombines TRBV7-2 with TRBJ1-2; perhaps TRBD1 as D (5 bases). Per the germline V gene, CDR1 is SGHTA and CDR2 is FQGNSA. The CDR3 is 14 amino acids. V lost 2 bases, J lost 4 bases, and 11 bases lay in between. In DNA, the CDR3 is TGTGCCAGCAGCTTAAACCTAGGGGCCTATGGCTACACCTTC. Encoded protein: CASSLNLGAYGYTF.

This clone was observed a single time. The chain employs TRBV27 and TRBJ2-3; 8 positions agree with TRBD2. V shed 6 bases, J shed 3 bases, and the junction held 8 bases outside the gene matches. The germline gives CDR1 MNHEY, CDR2 SMNVEV (reference sequence). The length of the CDR3 is 15 residues. CDR3 sequence (DNA): TGTGCCAGCAGACGACGGGGGGGCCTAACAGATACGCAGTATTTT. Protein: CASRRRGGLTDTQYF.

This clone was seen a single time. The chain carries TRBV6-5 and TRBJ2-3, with D perhaps TRBD2 (7 bases). The ends were cut back, 8 bases at V and 6 bases at J, with 12 bases in the middle. Germline V lookup: CDR1 MNHEY, CDR2 SVGAGI. CDR3 length equals 12 residues. In DNA, the CDR3 is TGTGCCAGCGCCGGGGGGCACGATACGCAGTATTTT. Translation: CASAGGHDTQYF.

This rearrangement joins TRBV6-6 to TRBJ1-2; D remains unclear. The CDR3 covers 14 residues. Trimming pared 0 bases from V and 4 bases from J, leaving 9 bases between. CDR1 and CDR2 (germline): MNHNY, SVGAGI (reference sequence). CDR3 region: CASSYSSGSYGYTF. In DNA, the CDR3 is TGTGCCAGCAGTTACTCGAGCGGGAGCTATGGCTACACCTTC.

J is TRBJ2-1 and V is TRBV9, with 9 bases lining up with TRBD1. CDR1 and CDR2 from the germline V gene are SGDLS and YYNGEE. Unmatched junction bases numbered 4, after V lost 2 bases and J lost 4 bases. The CDR3 spans 15 residues. CDR3 sequence (DNA): TGTGCCAGCAGCGTTGCGGGACAGGGATACAATGAGCAGTTCTTC. Encoded protein: CASSVAGQGYNEQFF.

This chain links TRBV5-4 with TRBJ2-7, with D tentatively TRBD1 (6 bases). Germline CDR1 SGHNT, CDR2 YYREEE (reference sequence). Deletions cut 4 bases from V and 4 bases from J, with 15 bases between. The CDR3 loop spans 14 amino acids. In DNA form, the CDR3 reads TGTGCCAGCAGCGTTGGGGGCAGGGGTTACGAGCAGTACTTC. Amino acid sequence: CASSVGGRGYEQYF.